What follows are 30 T cell receptor beta chains derived from one specimen sequenced in a study of shared clonotypes between healthy human individuals. The assay was immunoSEQ multiplex PCR, and TCRdb's table has in-frame clones only and misses some. The table includes some 1.4 million clones, 96% detected once. Specimen: naive CD4+ T cells sorted from blood. Subset specified: CD45RA+ positively selected. All receptors derive from a man aged 30 to 45 in good health.

The chain joins TRBV2 to TRBJ2-7; 8 bases are shared with TRBD1. Germline CDR1 SNHLY, CDR2 FYNNEI. This CDR3 has 14 residues. V trimming: 8 bases; J trimming: 2 bases; junction bases outside the gene matches: 8. This CDR3 reads CASLGQVDTYEQYF. The CDR3 DNA sequence: TGTGCCAGCTTGGGACAGGTGGACACCTACGAGCAGTACTTC.

This sequence joins TRBV7-2 and TRBJ1-2; D gene uncertain. Germline-derived CDR1 and CDR2 are SGHTA and FQGNSA. There are 14 residues in the CDR3. Trimming shortened V by 2 bases and J by 6 bases, and 13 bases separated the two germline ends. The CDR3 sequence is CASSLLSNTNGYTF. For the CDR3, the DNA is TGTGCCAGCAGCTTACTATCAAATACAAATGGCTACACCTTC.

Concerning this clone: In the same sample, other DNA sequences code for this CDR3. The rearrangement joins TRBV5-1 to TRBJ1-2, with D hard to call. This CDR3 comprises 12 residues. Germline CDR1 reads SGHRS; CDR2 reads YFSETQ. The V and J ends lost 4 bases and 6 bases respectively, with 10 bases between them. The CDR3: CASSTDRDGYTF. CDR3 DNA sequence: TGCGCCAGCAGCACCGACCGGGATGGCTACACCTTC.

This clone was observed a few times. The J gene is TRBJ2-1, the V gene TRBV7-7; TRBD2 matches 8 bases. The CDR3 is made up of 15 amino acids. Germline-derived CDR1 and CDR2 are SSHAT and FNYEAQ (reference sequence). J gave up 2 bases and V 5 bases, and 5 bases lay outside the gene matches. The CDR3 protein is CASSNREGPYNEQFF. The DNA of the CDR3 is TGTGCCAGCAGCAACCGGGAGGGACCCTACAATGAGCAGTTCTTC.

This rearrangement joins TRBV11-2 to TRBJ2-6; D call uncertain. V was clipped by 2 bases and J by 1 base, with 0 bases between them. CDR3 size: 13 residues. Per the germline V gene, CDR1 is SGHAT and CDR2 is FQNNGV. CDR3 region: CASSLSGANVLTF. CDR3 bases: TGTGCCAGCAGCTTATCTGGGGCCAACGTCCTGACTTTC.

The chain carries TRBV5-1 and TRBJ2-7; D remains unclear. The CDR3 consists of 15 residues. CDR1 is SGHRS and CDR2 is YFSETQ in the germline V gene. V was shortened by 0 bases and J by 2 bases, with 12 bases between the two germline ends. The CDR3 reads CASSLADGLTYEQYF. CDR3 DNA sequence: TGCGCCAGCAGCTTGGCCGACGGATTGACCTACGAGCAGTACTTC. Filled out from reference TRBV5-1 and TRBJ2-7, the complete variable domain reads KAGVTQTPRYLIKTRGQQVTLSCSPISGHRSVSWYQQTPGQGLQFLFEYFSETQRNKGNFPGRFSGRQFSNSRSEMNVSTLELGDSALYLCASSLADGLTYEQYFGPGTRLTVT.

The chain combines TRBV7-9 with TRBJ1-2, with TRBD1 matching over 8 bases. Germline lookup yields CDR1 SEHNR and CDR2 FQNEAQ (reference sequence). The CDR3 spans 13 residues. The junction had 5 bases not matched to a gene; V was cut back by 4 bases and J by 7 bases. In DNA form, the CDR3 reads TGTGCCAGCAGCTCGCAGGGGGCGCTTGGCTACACCTTC. Translating it yields CASSSQGALGYTF.

The CDR3 nucleotides read TGCGCCAGCAGCTTGGAAGGTTTAGCGGGAGGACTGCCCTACGAGCAGTACTTC. Translated, it gives CASSLEGLAGGLPYEQYF. The chain joins TRBV5-1 to TRBJ2-7, with 10 bases matching TRBD2. Germline-derived CDR1 and CDR2 are SGHRS and YFSETQ. V lost 0 bases and J lost 2; bases outside the gene matches: 11. This CDR3 has 18 residues.

The gene calls are TRBV29-1 and TRBJ2-2, with D possibly TRBD2 on 5 matching bases. CDR1 and CDR2 (germline): SQVTM, ANQGSEA. The CDR3 is 14 residues long. Trimming took 7 bases from V and 1 from J, leaving 13 bases between them. CDR3 bases: TGCAGCGCAAGAGGGCCTCTGAACACCGGGGAGCTGTTTTTT. It yields the protein CSARGPLNTGELFF.

The genes are TRBV5-6 and TRBJ1-5; no clear D gene. CDR3 length equals 13 residues. Trimming stripped 0 bases from V and 4 bases from J, with 5 bases between. The germline V gene encodes CDR1 SGHDT and CDR2 YYEEEE. In nucleotides, the CDR3 is TGTGCCAGCAGCTTGGCACCAAATCAGCCCCAGCATTTT. Protein: CASSLAPNQPQHF.

The rearrangement links TRBV7-9 to TRBJ1-4; the D gene is possibly TRBD1 (5 bases). The CDR3 length is 12 residues. Germline V gene data show CDR1 as SEHNR and CDR2 as FQNEAQ (reference sequence). Deletions cut 1 base from V and 12 bases from J, with 9 bases between. CDR3 sequence reads: CASSLGRVQLFF. CDR3 DNA sequence: TGTGCCAGCAGCTTAGGCAGGGTGCAACTGTTTTTT.

The chain uses TRBV7-2 and TRBJ2-1, with D perhaps matching TRBD1 or TRBD2 (5 bases each). V lost 3 bases, J lost 1 base, and 16 bases lay in between. Germline V lookup: CDR1 SGHTA, CDR2 FQGNSA. CDR3 length: 17 amino acids. CDR3 amino acids: CASSLAPGTPSYNEQFF. The CDR3 DNA reads as TGTGCCAGCAGCTTGGCCCCCGGGACGCCGTCCTACAATGAGCAGTTCTTC.

The gene calls are TRBV30 and TRBJ2-2; 7 bases line up with TRBD2. The CDR3 extends over 15 amino acids. Germline CDR1 and CDR2: GTSNPN and SVGIG (reference sequence). The V and J ends lost 0 bases and 5 bases, in that order; junction bases with no gene match: 6. CDR3 protein: CAWSVGGSYTGELFF. CDR3 sequence (DNA): TGTGCCTGGAGTGTGGGCGGGAGCTATACCGGGGAGCTGTTTTTT.

The gene calls are TRBV5-1 and TRBJ2-7; 13 bases match TRBD2. The germline V gene has CDR1 SGHRS and CDR2 YFSETQ. The CDR3 length is 15 residues. The trim removed 4 bases at V and 3 bases at J, leaving 4 bases unmatched. CDR3 residues: CASSVGLAGVYEQYF. Here the CDR3 DNA reads TGCGCCAGCAGCGTCGGACTAGCGGGAGTCTACGAGCAGTACTTC.

Here the CDR3 DNA reads TGTGCCAGCAGCCTAGCAGGAGGATCGGGCACTGAAGCTTTCTTT. It specifies CASSLAGGSGTEAFF. The rearrangement uses TRBV5-5 and TRBJ1-1; D call uncertain. V gave up 4 bases and J gave up 4 bases, with 17 bases separating them. This CDR3 comprises 15 residues. Germline V gene data show CDR1 as SGHKS and CDR2 as YYEKEE (reference sequence).

This rearrangement joins TRBV2 to TRBJ1-4; D perhaps matches TRBD1 (6 bases). From germline, CDR1 is SNHLY and CDR2 FYNNEI. This CDR3 comprises 15 residues. V was clipped by 1 base and J by 8 bases, with 14 bases between them. The CDR3 coding sequence is TGTGCCAGCAGTGAAGATACAGGGTATGGGGAAAAACTGTTTTTT. Translated: CASSEDTGYGEKLFF.

The gene calls are TRBV10-3 and TRBJ2-1; possibly TRBD2 for D (6 bases). The CDR3 has 17 residues. The germline V gene encodes CDR1 ENHRY and CDR2 SYGVKD. Deletions cut 6 bases from V and 2 bases from J, with 20 bases between. The CDR3 is CAIRGDSGTPPYNEQFF. CDR3 bases: TGTGCCATCAGAGGTGATAGCGGCACCCCCCCCTACAATGAGCAGTTCTTC.

The rearrangement uses TRBV28 and TRBJ2-5; 11 bases match TRBD2. The CDR3 extends over 14 amino acids. V gave up 3 bases and J gave up 11 bases; unmatched junction bases: 8. Per germline, CDR1 MDHEN and CDR2 SYDVKM. The DNA of the CDR3 is TGTGCCAGCAGTTTTACTAGCGGGAGTCGTGAGCAGTACTTC. It specifies CASSFTSGSREQYF.

The chain links TRBV11-2 to TRBJ2-1; no definite D call. The CDR3 loop spans 15 amino acids. The germline gives CDR1 SGHAT, CDR2 FQNNGV. V was cut by 5 bases and J by 7 bases, with 18 bases left in between. The chain's CDR3 is CASSPAGPWMNEQFF. The CDR3, as DNA: TGTGCCAGCAGCCCAGCCGGGCCCTGGATGAATGAGCAGTTCTTC.

The V call is TRBV4-3, the J call TRBJ2-6; D ambiguous. The CDR3 extends over 16 amino acids. Trimming removed 0 bases at V and 0 bases at J, with 6 bases between. Germline CDR1 reads LGHNA; CDR2 reads YSLEER. The CDR3 loop reads CASSQDTASGANVLTF. CDR3 nucleotides: TGCGCCAGCAGCCAAGATACCGCCTCTGGGGCCAACGTCCTGACTTTC.

This clone was observed a single time. Other nucleotide sequences in the sample specify the same CDR3. The rearrangement links TRBV5-4 to TRBJ1-3; TRBD1 is a possible D gene (5 bases). The CDR3 is made up of 13 amino acids. The ends were cut back, 5 bases at V and 4 bases at J, with 10 bases in the middle. CDR1 and CDR2 from the germline V gene are SGHNT and YYREEE (reference sequence). CDR3 in amino acids: CASSSQGGNTIYF. The CDR3 DNA sequence: TGTGCCAGCAGTAGCCAGGGAGGAAACACCATATATTTT.

V is TRBV13 and J is TRBJ1-3; no clear D. Trimming removed 8 bases at V and 0 bases at J, with 11 bases between. CDR3 length: 14 residues. CDR1 is PRHDT, CDR2 FYEKMQ, per germline (reference sequence). The CDR3 loop is CASERRGSGNTIYF. In nucleotides, the CDR3 is TGTGCCAGCGAGCGGAGAGGCTCTGGAAACACCATATATTTT.

This sequence joins TRBV11-2 and TRBJ2-2, with TRBD1 matching 7 bases. With V trimmed by 5 bases and J by 2 bases, 14 bases remained unmatched. CDR3 length: 18 residues. Germline V gene data show CDR1 as SGHAT and CDR2 as FQNNGV. CDR3 nucleotides: TGTGCCAGCAGCCCCATGATTTGGGCAGGGGGAAACACCGGGGAGCTGTTTTTT. It translates to CASSPMIWAGGNTGELFF. Filled out from reference TRBV11-2 and TRBJ2-2, the complete variable domain reads EAGVAQSPRYKIIEKRQSVAFWCNPISGHATLYWYQQILGQGPKLLIQFQNNGVVDDSQLPKDRFSAERLKGVDSTLKIQPAKLEDSAVYLCASSPMIWAGGNTGELFFGEGSRLTVL.

V gene TRBV11-2 combines with J gene TRBJ1-2; 8 nucleotides line up with TRBD1. The CDR3 totals 13 residues. V dropped 5 bases and J dropped 9; count of bases not matched to a gene: 8. Germline V gene sequence: CDR1 SGHAT, CDR2 FQNNGV. Here the CDR3 DNA reads TGTGCCAGCAGCACGACAGGGGTACTGAGCTACACCTTC. Translation: CASSTTGVLSYTF.

The chain couples TRBV9 to TRBJ1-4; 7 nucleotides match TRBD1. Germline V gives CDR1 SGDLS, CDR2 YYNGEE. J lost 7 bases, V lost 4 bases, and 7 bases had no gene match. This CDR3 spans 14 amino acids. CDR3 sequence: CASSPTGRTEKLFF. In DNA, the CDR3 is TGTGCCAGCAGCCCGACAGGGAGGACTGAAAAACTGTTTTTT. The whole variable domain, remainder taken from reference TRBV9 and TRBJ1-4, is DSGVTQTPKHLITATGQRVTLRCSPRSGDLSVYWYQQSLDQGLQFLIQYYNGEERAKGNILERFSAQQFPDLHSELNLSSLELGDSALYFCASSPTGRTEKLFFGSGTQLSVL.

The CDR3: CATSRVTSGSSGELFF. The CDR3 bases are TGTGCCACCAGCAGAGTAACTAGCGGGAGTAGCGGGGAGCTGTTTTTT. The V gene is TRBV15, the J gene TRBJ2-2; 11 positions match TRBD2. Germline CDR1 is LNHNV and CDR2 is YYDKDF (reference sequence). The CDR3 is 16 residues long. J lost 7 bases, V lost 1 base, and 5 bases had no gene match.

The chain joins TRBV28 to TRBJ2-2; no clear D. Trimming shortened V by 4 bases and J by 6 bases, and 6 bases separated the two germline ends. The CDR3 extends over 12 amino acids. The germline CDR1 and CDR2 sequences are MDHEN and SYDVKM. The CDR3 nucleotides read TGTGCCAGCAGTTCCCTATCCGGGGAGCTGTTTTTT. Residues: CASSSLSGELFF.

This chain connects TRBV7-8 to TRBJ2-4; the D gene could be TRBD1 or TRBD2 (5 bases each). The length of the CDR3 is 15 residues. The V end was cut by 9 bases, the J end by 4 bases, with 19 bases between. Germline CDR1 reads SGHVS; CDR2 reads FQNEAQ. CDR3 amino acids: CARKGWDGLKNIQYF. As DNA, the CDR3 is TGTGCCAGGAAGGGATGGGACGGACTTAAAAACATTCAGTACTTC.

This rearrangement joins TRBV6-1 to TRBJ2-5; no firm D call. Trimming took off 2 bases at V and 5 bases at J, with 9 bases between the two ends. Germline CDR1 is MNHNS and CDR2 is SASEGT. The CDR3 has 13 amino acids. CDR3 sequence reads: CASSEYGLETQYF. The CDR3 bases are TGTGCCAGCAGTGAATATGGATTGGAGACCCAGTACTTC.

The chain links TRBV19 to TRBJ1-4; 8 bases match TRBD1. Germline CDR1 reads LNHDA; CDR2 reads SQIVND (reference sequence). The J segment lost 10 bases and the V segment lost 8 bases, leaving 9 bases of the junction unmatched. The length of the CDR3 is 13 residues. The CDR3 loop is CASRGQVLGKLFF. The CDR3 DNA is TGTGCCAGTCGGGGACAGGTCCTAGGAAAACTGTTTTTT.